This entry lists 5 T cell receptor beta chains sequenced from one sample in a study of T cells in Graves' hyperthyroidism and ophthalmopathy. Amplified regions were TCR beta CDR3 sequences from RNA transcripts. First-round RT-PCR targeting the TCR CDR3 was performed with the HTBI primer set. TCRdb reanalysed the multiplex PCR reads using MiXCR and keeps one entry per CDR3 protein. The sample holds nearly 750,000 distinct CDR3 sequences, about 35% seen once. Sequenced: blood. The receptors originated from a woman in her thirties or forties with Graves' hyperthyroidism.

This clonotype has only a few counts. The J gene is TRBJ1-6, the V gene TRBV19; D unresolved. V dropped 11 bases and J dropped 10 bases, with 24 bases sitting between them. Germline V gene sequence: CDR1 LNHDA, CDR2 SQIVND (reference sequence). The CDR3 spans 15 residues. In DNA, the CDR3 is TGTGCCGGACTTAAGCGGGGTGAGGGAGAATCACCCCTCCACTTT. Translated: CAGLKRGEGESPLHF.

Notes on this clonotype: The germline gene is not matched at one end of the junction; a read error may be the cause. This chain connects TRBV25-1 to TRBJ2-7, with a weak D call TRBD2 (6 bases). This CDR3 spans 17 amino acids. In germline, CDR1 is MGHDK, CDR2 SYGVNS. This CDR3 is CASSGPSSRTGTYEQYF. CDR3 DNA sequence: TGCGCCAGCAGCGGGCCTTCTTCGAGGACGGGAACCTACGAGCAGTACTTC.

This clonotype appeared many times. The rearrangement joins TRBV29-1 to TRBJ2-5, with 7 nucleotides matching TRBD2. The V segment lost 6 bases and the J segment 4 bases; nucleotides outside the gene matches: 8. CDR1 is SQVTM, CDR2 ANQGSEA, per germline. The CDR3 runs to 13 residues. The CDR3 sequence: CSVGRGGGETQYF. CDR3 DNA: TGCAGCGTGGGGAGGGGTGGGGGAGAGACCCAGTACTTC.

This clonotype was seen ten or more times. The CDR3 protein is CSARDSSSPLHF. CDR3 in DNA: TGCAGTGCTAGAGATAGTAGTTCACCCCTCCACTTT. J is TRBJ1-6 and V is TRBV20-1; no definite D call. Germline CDR1 is DFQATT and CDR2 is SNEGSKA (reference sequence). The CDR3 sequence is 12 residues long. The germline V and J ends were trimmed by 0 bases and 9 bases, with 6 bases remaining between them.

The V gene is TRBV29-1, the J gene TRBJ2-7; tentatively, D is TRBD1 or TRBD2 (5 bases each). The ends were cut back, 3 bases at V and 2 bases at J, with 14 bases in the middle. Germline lookup yields CDR1 SQVTM and CDR2 ANQGSEA. The CDR3 extends over 14 amino acids. The CDR3 bases are TGCAGCGTTGACGACGGGGACGCCACCTACGAGCAGTACTTC. This codes for CSVDDGDATYEQYF.